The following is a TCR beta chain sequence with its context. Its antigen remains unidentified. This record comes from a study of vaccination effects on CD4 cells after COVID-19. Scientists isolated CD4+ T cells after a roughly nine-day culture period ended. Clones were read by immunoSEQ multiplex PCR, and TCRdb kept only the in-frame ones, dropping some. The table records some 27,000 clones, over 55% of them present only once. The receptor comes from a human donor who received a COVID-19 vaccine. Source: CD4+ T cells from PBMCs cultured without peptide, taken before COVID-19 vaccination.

The chain's CDR3 is CASSLGLNTEAFF. The CDR3 DNA is TGTGCCAGCAGCTTAGGACTGAACACTGAAGCTTTCTTT. This chain links TRBV11-1 with TRBJ1-1; D not certain. The CDR3 covers 13 residues. CDR1 is SGHAT and CDR2 is FQDESV in the germline V gene (reference sequence). Trimming left V 1 base short and J 0 bases short, with 3 bases between.